This passage covers 6 T cell receptor beta chains from one sample sequenced in a study of T cells in Graves' hyperthyroidism and ophthalmopathy. Researchers amplified the TCR beta CDR3 regions from RNA transcripts. First-round RT-PCR of the TCR CDR3 relied on the HTBI primer set. TCRdb processed the multiplex PCR reads anew with MiXCR; each CDR3 protein has one entry. The table includes around 600,000 distinct CDR3 sequences, around 13% detected once. Sequences were obtained from blood. The receptors were gathered from a woman aged 45 to 65 with Graves' ophthalmopathy.

This clonotype was recorded many times. The gene calls are TRBV7-9 and TRBJ2-7; 10 bases fit TRBD2. V lost 1 base, J lost 4 bases, and 19 bases stayed unmatched. CDR3 length: 20 residues. Germline loops: CDR1 SEHNR, CDR2 FQNEAQ (reference sequence). The CDR3 nucleotides read TGTGCCAGCAGCTTAGTAATGAGACAGGGAAAGCGGGAGGGCCCTTACGAGCAGTACTTC. Its translation: CASSLVMRQGKREGPYEQYF.

A few counts support this clonotype. The gene calls are TRBV6-1 and TRBJ2-3; the D is unclear. The CDR3 runs 13 residues. Trimming removed 1 base at V and 2 bases at J, with 4 bases between. CDR1 MNHNS and CDR2 SASEGT come from the germline V gene. DNA of the CDR3: TGTGCCAGCAGTGAAGGTTACACAGATACGCAGTATTTT. Protein product: CASSEGYTDTQYF.

The sample holds many counts of this clonotype. In DNA form, the CDR3 reads TGTGCCAGCTCACCACGGGGGGACACTGAAGCTTTCTTT. Translation: CASSPRGDTEAFF. The rearrangement uses TRBV18 and TRBJ1-1; possible D gene TRBD1, 5 bases. The V and J ends lost 1 base and 3 bases respectively, with 6 bases between them. Germline CDR1 KGHSH, CDR2 LQKENI. The CDR3 contains 13 residues.

In this sample, this clonotype turned up many times. This chain joins TRBV20-1 and TRBJ2-3; 13 bases are shared with TRBD2. Unmatched junction bases numbered 7, after V lost 5 bases and J lost 5 bases. Per the germline V gene, CDR1 is DFQATT and CDR2 is SNEGSKA (reference sequence). The CDR3 extends over 15 amino acids. Here the CDR3 reads CSASQLAGGLDTQYF. Written as DNA, the CDR3 is TGCAGTGCTTCGCAACTAGCGGGAGGGCTAGATACGCAGTATTTT.

In its sample, this clonotype was seen many times. This rearrangement joins TRBV28 to TRBJ2-7; TRBD2 agrees at 9 bases. In germline, CDR1 is MDHEN, CDR2 SYDVKM. CDR3 length: 14 residues. V trimming: 6 bases; J trimming: 6 bases; junction bases outside the gene matches: 9. CDR3 residues: CASSREGLAVEQYF. CDR3 DNA sequence: TGTGCCAGCAGCCGCGAGGGACTAGCAGTCGAGCAGTACTTC.

This clonotype was detected many times. The rearrangement links TRBV7-2 to TRBJ1-2; D might be TRBD1 (6 bases). From germline, CDR1 is SGHTA and CDR2 FQGNSA. Trimming pared 2 bases from V and 8 bases from J, leaving 15 bases between. CDR3 length equals 14 residues. The CDR3 nucleotides read TGTGCCAGCAGCTTAAGGCGGGGGGCGGAGGGCTACACCTTC. It yields the protein CASSLRRGAEGYTF.